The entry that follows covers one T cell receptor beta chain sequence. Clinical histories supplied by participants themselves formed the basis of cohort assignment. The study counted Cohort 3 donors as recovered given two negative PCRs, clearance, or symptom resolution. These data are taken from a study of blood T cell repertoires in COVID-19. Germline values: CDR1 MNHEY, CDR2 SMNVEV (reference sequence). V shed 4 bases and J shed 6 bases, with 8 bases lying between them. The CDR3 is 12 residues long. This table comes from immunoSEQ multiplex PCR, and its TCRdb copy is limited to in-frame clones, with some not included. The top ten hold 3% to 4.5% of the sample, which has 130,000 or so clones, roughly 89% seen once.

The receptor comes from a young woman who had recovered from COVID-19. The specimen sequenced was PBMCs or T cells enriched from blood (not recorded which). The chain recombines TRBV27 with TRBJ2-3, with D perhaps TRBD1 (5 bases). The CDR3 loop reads CASSSRVDTQYF. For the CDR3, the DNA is TGTGCCAGCAGTTCCAGGGTCGATACGCAGTATTTT.